Listed below are T cell receptor beta chains from one sample, sequenced in a study of blood T cell repertoires in COVID-19. Clones were read by immunoSEQ multiplex PCR, and TCRdb kept only the in-frame ones, dropping some. Among about 74,000 clones listed, more than 75% were seen once. Sequences were obtained from peripheral blood. Receptor source: a human donor in a cohort sampled during active COVID-19. CDR3s include the opening cysteine and the closing phenylalanine or tryptophan. D genes are given only for firm matches. Rows give clone size only sometimes, using once, few, many, or a class for an expanded clone.

d_gene: TRBD1
len: 15
abundance: -
v_gene: TRBV5-5
j_gene: TRBJ1-6
CDR3aa: CASSLDRTGNSPLHF
CDR3nt: TGTGCCAGCAGCTTGGATCGGACAGGGAATTCACCCCTCCACTTT

d_gene: -
len: 16
abundance: few
v_gene: TRBV14
j_gene: TRBJ2-1
CDR3aa: CASSQDASHWYSEQFF
CDR3nt: TGTGCCAGCAGCCAAGATGCCAGTCACTGGTACAGTGAGCAGTTCTTC

d_gene: TRBD1
len: 20
abundance: -
v_gene: TRBV4-1
j_gene: TRBJ2-4
CDR3aa: CASSQGFRTGYSSAKNIQYF
CDR3nt: TGCGCCAGCAGCCAAGGTTTTCGGACAGGGTATTCGTCAGCCAAAAACATTCAGTACTTC

d_gene: -
len: 15
abundance: -
v_gene: TRBV19
j_gene: TRBJ1-5
CDR3aa: CASSLWTDSNQPQHF
CDR3nt: TGTGCCAGTAGTCTGTGGACAGATAGCAATCAGCCCCAGCATTTT

d_gene: TRBD1
len: 17
abundance: -
v_gene: TRBV4-3
j_gene: TRBJ1-1
CDR3aa: CASSQGQGALGFTEAFF
CDR3nt: TGCGCCAGCAGCCAAGGACAGGGGGCCCTTGGTTTCACTGAAGCTTTCTTT

d_gene: -
len: 14
abundance: -
v_gene: TRBV6-1
j_gene: TRBJ2-7
CDR3aa: CASSESIPAYEQYF
CDR3nt: TGTGCCAGCAGTGAATCGATCCCGGCCTACGAGCAGTACTTC

d_gene: -
len: 11
abundance: -
v_gene: TRBV20-1
j_gene: TRBJ2-3
CDR3aa: CSAPGTDTQYF
CDR3nt: TGCAGTGCGCCGGGCACAGATACGCAGTATTTT

d_gene: -
len: 16
abundance: -
v_gene: TRBV7-7
j_gene: TRBJ2-3
CDR3aa: CASSLGGGGSTDTQYF
CDR3nt: TGTGCCAGCAGCTTAGGAGGAGGCGGGAGCACAGATACGCAGTATTTT

d_gene: TRBD2
len: 15
abundance: -
v_gene: TRBV2
j_gene: TRBJ2-1
CDR3aa: CASKVAGDSYNEQFF
CDR3nt: TGTGCCAGCAAAGTAGCGGGGGACTCCTACAATGAGCAGTTCTTC

d_gene: -
len: 13
abundance: -
v_gene: TRBV2
j_gene: TRBJ2-5
CDR3aa: CASSEGVQETQYF
CDR3nt: TGTGCCAGCAGTGAGGGAGTACAAGAGACCCAGTACTTC

d_gene: -
len: 15
abundance: -
v_gene: TRBV6-6
j_gene: TRBJ2-7
CDR3aa: CASSHRVASSYEQYF
CDR3nt: TGTGCCAGCAGCCACAGGGTAGCCAGCTCCTACGAGCAGTACTTC

d_gene: -
len: 17
abundance: -
v_gene: TRBV11-3
j_gene: TRBJ2-1
CDR3aa: CASSLFGAGDDYNEQFF
CDR3nt: TGTGCCAGCAGCTTATTTGGGGCAGGGGACGATTACAATGAGCAGTTCTTC

d_gene: TRBD1
len: 15
abundance: once
v_gene: TRBV28
j_gene: TRBJ2-4
CDR3aa: CASSHRGLAKNIQYF
CDR3nt: TGTGCCAGCAGCCACAGGGGGTTGGCCAAAAACATTCAGTACTTC

d_gene: -
len: 15
abundance: -
v_gene: TRBV29-1
j_gene: TRBJ2-3
CDR3aa: CSVEDASRGTDTQYF
CDR3nt: TGCAGCGTTGAAGATGCCAGTCGGGGCACAGATACGCAGTATTTT

d_gene: -
len: 13
abundance: few
v_gene: TRBV7-9
j_gene: TRBJ1-2
CDR3aa: CASSLPEGYGYTF
CDR3nt: TGTGCCAGCAGCTTACCAGAGGGCTATGGCTACACCTTC

d_gene: TRBD1
len: 13
abundance: -
v_gene: TRBV27
j_gene: TRBJ2-1
CDR3aa: CASRTGVVNEQFF
CDR3nt: TGTGCCAGCCGTACAGGGGTCGTTAATGAGCAGTTCTTC

d_gene: -
len: 11
abundance: -
v_gene: TRBV29-1
j_gene: TRBJ2-7
CDR3aa: CSVFTDYEQYF
CDR3nt: TGCAGCGTTTTCACAGACTACGAGCAGTACTTC

d_gene: -
len: 15
abundance: -
v_gene: TRBV7-7
j_gene: TRBJ2-1
CDR3aa: CASSPGGTSYNEQFF
CDR3nt: TGTGCTAGCAGCCCCGGCGGGACGTCCTACAATGAGCAGTTCTTC

d_gene: -
len: 15
abundance: -
v_gene: TRBV11-3
j_gene: TRBJ2-3
CDR3aa: CASSRTTSSTDTQYF
CDR3nt: TGTGCCAGCAGCCGGACTACGTCTTCCACAGATACGCAGTATTTT

d_gene: -
len: 13
abundance: -
v_gene: TRBV10-1
j_gene: TRBJ1-2
CDR3aa: CASSESVGYGYTF
CDR3nt: TGCGCCAGCAGTGAGAGTGTCGGCTATGGCTACACCTTC

d_gene: -
len: 15
abundance: few
v_gene: TRBV11-2
j_gene: TRBJ2-1
CDR3aa: CASSFQGGEDNEQFF
CDR3nt: TGTGCCAGCAGCTTTCAAGGGGGAGAAGACAATGAGCAGTTCTTC

d_gene: -
len: 13
abundance: -
v_gene: TRBV12-3/TRBV12-4
j_gene: TRBJ2-7
CDR3aa: CASSFGLYYEQYF
CDR3nt: TGTGCCAGCAGTTTTGGACTATACTACGAGCAGTACTTC

d_gene: -
len: 17
abundance: -
v_gene: TRBV27
j_gene: TRBJ1-6
CDR3aa: CASRQFVGDSYNSPLHF
CDR3nt: TGTGCCAGCAGACAATTCGTCGGGGACTCCTATAATTCACCCCTCCACTTT

d_gene: -
len: 14
abundance: few
v_gene: TRBV15
j_gene: TRBJ2-1
CDR3aa: CATSRLAGSNEQFF
CDR3nt: TGTGCCACCAGCAGACTAGCCGGGTCCAATGAGCAGTTCTTC

d_gene: -
len: 15
abundance: -
v_gene: TRBV28
j_gene: TRBJ1-1
CDR3aa: CASSLGGVVNTEAFF
CDR3nt: TGTGCCAGCAGTTTAGGAGGGGTAGTGAACACTGAAGCTTTCTTT

d_gene: -
len: 15
abundance: few
v_gene: TRBV18
j_gene: TRBJ2-7
CDR3aa: CASSLYSGDLYEQYF
CDR3nt: TGTGCCAGCTCTCTATACTCAGGCGACCTCTACGAGCAGTACTTC

d_gene: -
len: 12
abundance: -
v_gene: TRBV2
j_gene: TRBJ1-2
CDR3aa: CASSDRNYGYTF
CDR3nt: TGTGCCAGCAGTGACAGGAACTATGGCTACACCTTC

d_gene: TRBD2
len: 15
abundance: once
v_gene: TRBV18
j_gene: TRBJ2-1
CDR3aa: CASSPLGLAWAEQFF
CDR3nt: TGTGCCAGCTCACCTCTGGGACTAGCCTGGGCCGAGCAGTTCTTC

d_gene: TRBD2
len: 18
abundance: once
v_gene: TRBV6-2/TRBV6-3
j_gene: TRBJ2-5
CDR3aa: CASSYVLAPAGDQETQYF
CDR3nt: TGTGCCAGCAGTTACGTACTAGCGCCGGCGGGGGACCAAGAGACCCAGTACTTC

d_gene: TRBD2
len: 12
abundance: few
v_gene: TRBV10-1
j_gene: TRBJ2-7
CDR3aa: CASRAFSGEQYF
CDR3nt: TGCGCCAGCAGGGCTTTTAGCGGGGAGCAGTACTTC

d_gene: TRBD1
len: 17
abundance: -
v_gene: TRBV18
j_gene: TRBJ1-2
CDR3aa: CASSLRLGQASGYGYTF
CDR3nt: TGTGCCAGCTCACTCCGACTCGGACAGGCCTCCGGGTATGGCTACACCTTC

d_gene: TRBD1
len: 14
abundance: few
v_gene: TRBV5-4
j_gene: TRBJ1-4
CDR3aa: CASSRDRSNEKLFF
CDR3nt: TGTGCCAGCAGCCGGGACAGGTCCAATGAAAAACTGTTTTTT

d_gene: TRBD1
len: 17
abundance: -
v_gene: TRBV27
j_gene: TRBJ1-5
CDR3aa: CASSLRTGPYSNQPQHF
CDR3nt: TGTGCCAGCAGTTTGAGGACAGGCCCATATAGCAATCAGCCCCAGCATTTT

d_gene: TRBD2
len: 13
abundance: -
v_gene: TRBV3-1/TRBV3-2
j_gene: TRBJ2-7
CDR3aa: CASQLAGGYEQYF
CDR3nt: TGTGCCAGCCAACTAGCGGGAGGGTACGAGCAGTACTTC

d_gene: -
len: 15
abundance: -
v_gene: TRBV2
j_gene: TRBJ1-4
CDR3aa: CASKGDGLTNEKLFF
CDR3nt: TGTGCCAGCAAGGGGGACGGACTAACTAATGAAAAACTGTTTTTT

d_gene: -
len: 16
abundance: -
v_gene: TRBV5-4
j_gene: TRBJ1-2
CDR3aa: CASSSPTGYINYGYTF
CDR3nt: TGTGCCAGCAGCTCTCCCACAGGGTACATTAACTATGGCTACACCTTC

d_gene: -
len: 13
abundance: -
v_gene: TRBV5-1
j_gene: TRBJ2-5
CDR3aa: CASDRSGFETQYF
CDR3nt: TGCGCCAGCGATCGTTCAGGGTTCGAGACCCAGTACTTC

d_gene: -
len: 14
abundance: -
v_gene: TRBV7-2
j_gene: TRBJ1-1
CDR3aa: CASSLTGKNTEAFF
CDR3nt: TGTGCCAGCAGCTTGACAGGAAAGAACACTGAAGCTTTCTTT

d_gene: -
len: 16
abundance: once
v_gene: TRBV19
j_gene: TRBJ2-6
CDR3aa: CASSMVGVSGANVLTF
CDR3nt: TGTGCCAGTAGTATGGTAGGGGTCTCTGGGGCCAACGTCCTGACTTTC

d_gene: -
len: 15
abundance: -
v_gene: TRBV3-1/TRBV3-2
j_gene: TRBJ1-3
CDR3aa: CASSPARATGNTIYF
CDR3nt: TGTGCCAGCAGCCCGGCCAGGGCAACCGGAAACACCATATATTTT

d_gene: TRBD1
len: 13
abundance: -
v_gene: TRBV5-1
j_gene: TRBJ2-7
CDR3aa: CASRRDRENEQYF
CDR3nt: TGCGCCAGCAGGAGGGACAGGGAGAACGAGCAGTACTTC

d_gene: -
len: 16
abundance: -
v_gene: TRBV7-9
j_gene: TRBJ1-5
CDR3aa: CASSRRLSGPNQPQHF
CDR3nt: TGTGCCAGCAGCCGACGGTTGAGCGGGCCCAATCAGCCCCAGCATTTT

d_gene: TRBD1
len: 15
abundance: -
v_gene: TRBV7-7
j_gene: TRBJ2-5
CDR3aa: CASSLNQGDQETQYF
CDR3nt: TGTGCCAGCAGCTTAAACCAGGGGGACCAAGAGACCCAGTACTTC

d_gene: TRBD1
len: 15
abundance: -
v_gene: TRBV29-1
j_gene: TRBJ1-1
CDR3aa: CSVRDSLVMNTEAFF
CDR3nt: TGCAGCGTTAGGGACAGTCTTGTCATGAACACTGAAGCTTTCTTT

d_gene: TRBD1
len: 17
abundance: -
v_gene: TRBV3-1/TRBV3-2
j_gene: TRBJ1-6
CDR3aa: CASSYERDRAGNSPLHF
CDR3nt: TGTGCCAGCAGCTACGAACGAGACAGGGCTGGTAATTCACCCCTCCACTTT

d_gene: TRBD2
len: 13
abundance: -
v_gene: TRBV28
j_gene: TRBJ2-2
CDR3aa: CASSWEGTGELFF
CDR3nt: TGTGCCAGCAGTTGGGAGGGAACCGGGGAGCTGTTTTTT

d_gene: TRBD2
len: 16
abundance: -
v_gene: TRBV5-4
j_gene: TRBJ2-1
CDR3aa: CASSRVGLAGDNEQFF
CDR3nt: TGTGCCAGCAGTCGTGTGGGACTAGCGGGGGACAATGAGCAGTTCTTC

d_gene: TRBD2
len: 16
abundance: -
v_gene: TRBV11-2
j_gene: TRBJ2-3
CDR3aa: CASSPTSGTSTDTQYF
CDR3nt: TGTGCCAGCAGCCCGACTAGCGGGACTAGCACAGATACGCAGTATTTT

d_gene: -
len: 14
abundance: -
v_gene: TRBV6-1
j_gene: TRBJ1-5
CDR3aa: CASSDGRGESAQHF
CDR3nt: TGTGCCAGCAGTGACGGACGGGGGGAATCGGCCCAGCATTTT

d_gene: TRBD2
len: 18
abundance: -
v_gene: TRBV5-4
j_gene: TRBJ2-3
CDR3aa: CASSTRRGLAGERDTQYF
CDR3nt: TGTGCCAGCAGCACCCGCCGGGGCTTAGCGGGAGAGAGGGATACGCAGTATTTT

d_gene: -
len: 14
abundance: -
v_gene: TRBV5-4
j_gene: TRBJ2-2
CDR3aa: CASSLRQNTGELFF
CDR3nt: TGTGCCAGCAGCTTAAGACAGAACACCGGGGAGCTGTTTTTT

d_gene: -
len: 16
abundance: few
v_gene: TRBV27
j_gene: TRBJ2-7
CDR3aa: CASREVWGAGEYEQYF
CDR3nt: TGTGCCAGCAGGGAGGTCTGGGGAGCGGGTGAATACGAGCAGTACTTC

d_gene: TRBD1
len: 16
abundance: -
v_gene: TRBV28
j_gene: TRBJ2-7
CDR3aa: CASSFTPGQGVYEQYF
CDR3nt: TGTGCCAGCAGTTTCACCCCGGGACAGGGGGTCTACGAGCAGTACTTC

d_gene: -
len: 14
abundance: -
v_gene: TRBV30
j_gene: TRBJ2-7
CDR3aa: CAWKMTGDLNEQYF
CDR3nt: TGTGCCTGGAAAATGACTGGCGACCTAAACGAGCAGTACTTC

d_gene: TRBD2
len: 14
abundance: -
v_gene: TRBV30
j_gene: TRBJ2-5
CDR3aa: CAWSVGLAGETQYF
CDR3nt: TGTGCCTGGAGTGTGGGTCTAGCGGGGGAGACCCAGTACTTC

d_gene: TRBD1
len: 13
abundance: few
v_gene: TRBV28
j_gene: TRBJ1-5
CDR3aa: CASRGQVDQPQHF
CDR3nt: TGTGCCAGCAGGGGACAGGTTGATCAGCCCCAGCATTTT

d_gene: TRBD1
len: 14
abundance: -
v_gene: TRBV28
j_gene: TRBJ1-2
CDR3aa: CASSFQGATEGYTF
CDR3nt: TGTGCCAGCAGTTTCCAGGGGGCGACTGAGGGCTACACCTTC

d_gene: -
len: 16
abundance: -
v_gene: TRBV28
j_gene: TRBJ1-6
CDR3aa: CASSLGDISGVSPLHF
CDR3nt: TGTGCCAGCAGTTTAGGGGATATTTCAGGGGTCTCACCCCTCCACTTT

d_gene: TRBD1
len: 14
abundance: -
v_gene: TRBV5-8
j_gene: TRBJ2-7
CDR3aa: CASSYGTGFYEQYF
CDR3nt: TGTGCCAGCAGCTACGGGACAGGTTTCTACGAGCAGTACTTC